This TCR beta chain emerged from a study of molecular identifiers for immune sequencing clone quantification. Findings and caveats of the study: Barcode collisions between identical TCR molecules could shrink estimates of highly expanded clone sizes.

TCRdb reanalysed the PCR reads using MiXCR and keeps one entry per CDR3 protein. The profile shows 490,000 or so distinct CDR3 sequences, roughly 25% of them singletons. This CDR3 contains 17 residues. Germline values: CDR1 SGDLS, CDR2 YYNGEE. V shed 1 base and J 6 bases; nucleotides not matched to a gene: 7. A remark on this clonotype: Its antigen is currently unknown.

V gene TRBV9 combines with J gene TRBJ2-2, with 12 bases matching TRBD2. The material sequenced was naive CD8+ T cells from blood, with Jurkat cell RNA spiked in. The subset denotes: FACS-sorted CD8+CD4-CCR7+CD45RA+ naive T cells. The clonotype originates from a human donor in good health. Some libraries in this study had Jurkat cell RNA spiked in. CDR3 nucleotide sequence: TGTGCCAGCAGCGTAAATCTAGCGGGGGGGGGCCCCGGGGAGCTGTTTTTT. This translates into CASSVNLAGGGPGELFF.